This T cell receptor beta chain was obtained from a study of blood T cell repertoires in COVID-19. The protocol was immunoSEQ multiplex PCR, while the TCRdb copy is restricted to in-frame clones and leaves out a portion. The sample comprises around 200,000 clones, about four fifths of which are singletons, and around 6% rests with the top ten. Germline V gene lookup returns CDR1 SGDLS and CDR2 YYNGEE. With 0 bases clipped from V and 9 bases from J, the junction kept 6 bases outside the gene matches. This CDR3 has 14 residues. The chain is built from TRBV9 and TRBJ2-1; 7 positions match TRBD2. The sample comprised peripheral blood. This receptor was obtained from a woman aged 35 to 49 with COVID-19, enrolled during active disease. The CDR3: CASSVDGAGREQFF. The CDR3 coding sequence is TGTGCCAGCAGCGTAGATGGAGCGGGGCGTGAGCAGTTCTTC. Supplemented by reference TRBV9 and TRBJ2-1, the full variable domain reads DSGVTQTPKHLITATGQRVTLRCSPRSGDLSVYWYQQSLDQGLQFLIQYYNGEERAKGNILERFSAQQFPDLHSELNLSSLELGDSALYFCASSVDGAGREQFFGPGTRLTVL.